One and the same sample provided the 2 T cell receptor beta chains below, sequenced in a study of vaccination effects on CD4 cells after COVID-19. For these receptors, no antigen is known. Antigen-specific CD4+ T cells expanded by the ViraFEST assay with viral peptide pools were then sequenced. After less than 11 days in culture, the CD4+ T cells were isolated. The person's infection with SARS-CoV-2, confirmed by PCR, took place between March and December 2020. Only in-frame clones appear in the TCRdb table, and some are missing; sequencing was by immunoSEQ multiplex PCR. Of tens of thousands of clones in the sample, roughly three quarters were seen once. The source was CD4+ T cells from PBMCs cultured with HIV peptides, collected before COVID-19 vaccination. Specified subset: HIV-1 Nef peptide pool negative control/reference culture. These receptors were taken from a human donor who had a prior SARS-CoV-2 infection.

This clone was picked up one time. This rearrangement joins TRBV25-1 to TRBJ2-3; either TRBD1 or TRBD2 may supply D (7 bases each). From germline, CDR1 is MGHDK and CDR2 SYGVNS. This CDR3 comprises 15 residues. The germline V and J ends were trimmed by 2 bases and 5 bases, with 14 bases remaining between them. CDR3 sequence (DNA): TGTGCCAGCAGTGAAGGGGGGGACAGAGTAGATACGCAGTATTTT. Protein product: CASSEGGDRVDTQYF. Using reference TRBV25-1 and TRBJ2-3 for the parts outside the CDR3, the full variable domain is EADIYQTPRYLVIGTGKKITLECSQTMGHDKMYWYQQDPGMELHLIHYSYGVNSTEKGDLSSESTVSRIRTEHFPLTLESARPSHTSQYLCASSEGGDRVDTQYFGPGTRLTVL.

This chain uses TRBV5-1 with TRBJ2-3; D may be TRBD2 (5 bases). There are 13 residues in the CDR3. Germline-derived CDR1 and CDR2 are SGHRS and YFSETQ. Trimming stripped 1 base from V and 7 bases from J, with 10 bases between. The CDR3 bases are TGCGCCAGCAGCTTGTCCCGGGATCATACGCAGTATTTT. This translates into CASSLSRDHTQYF.